The clone carrying this T cell receptor (beta chain) has only a few counts. The source of the sample is a study of shared clonotypes between healthy human individuals. Whole-study context: Donors were two women and a few men aged 18 to 49.

This CDR3 has 15 residues. Trimming cost V 4 bases and J 3 bases, with 15 bases left between them. Germline V gives CDR1 MNHEY, CDR2 SMNVEV (reference sequence). CD8 cells regarded as naive lacked CD45RO, were positively chosen for CCR7, and omitted terminally differentiated effector memory CD45RA+ cells. TCRdb keeps only in-frame clones here, not all; method: immunoSEQ multiplex PCR. The sample holds about 700,000 clones, about 91% seen once. V gene TRBV27 combines with J gene TRBJ1-2; D may be TRBD1 (5 bases). The clonotype comes from a man aged 25-45 years in good health. Material: naive CD8+ T cells sorted from blood. CDR3 sequence (DNA): TGTGCCAGCAGTTCCCTACCGACAGCCCACTATGGCTACACCTTC. Protein sequence: CASSSLPTAHYGYTF.